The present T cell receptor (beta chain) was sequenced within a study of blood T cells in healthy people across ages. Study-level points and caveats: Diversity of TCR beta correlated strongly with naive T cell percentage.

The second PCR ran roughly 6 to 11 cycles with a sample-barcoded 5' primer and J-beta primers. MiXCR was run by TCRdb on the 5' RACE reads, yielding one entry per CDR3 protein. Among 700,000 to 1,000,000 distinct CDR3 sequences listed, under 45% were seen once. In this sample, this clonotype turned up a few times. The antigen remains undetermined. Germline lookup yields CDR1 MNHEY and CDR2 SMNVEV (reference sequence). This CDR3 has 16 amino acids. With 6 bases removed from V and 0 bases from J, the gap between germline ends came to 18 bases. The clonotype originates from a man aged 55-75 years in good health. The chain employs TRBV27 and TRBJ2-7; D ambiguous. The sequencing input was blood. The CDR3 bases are TGTGCCAGCAGCAAAATAGGGATAACAAGCTCCTACGAGCAGTACTTC. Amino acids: CASSKIGITSSYEQYF.